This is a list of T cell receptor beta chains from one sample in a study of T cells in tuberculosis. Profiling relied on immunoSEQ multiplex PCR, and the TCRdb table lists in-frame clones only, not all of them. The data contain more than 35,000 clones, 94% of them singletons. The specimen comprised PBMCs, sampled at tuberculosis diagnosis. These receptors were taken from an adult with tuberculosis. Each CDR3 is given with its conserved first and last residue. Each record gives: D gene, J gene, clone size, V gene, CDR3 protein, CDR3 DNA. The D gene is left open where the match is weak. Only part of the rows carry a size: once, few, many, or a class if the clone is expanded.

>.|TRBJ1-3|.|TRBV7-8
CASSPRGNTIYF
TGTGCCAGCAGCCCACGGGGAAACACCATATATTTT
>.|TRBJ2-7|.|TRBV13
CASSLGTGGRYEQYF
TGTGCCAGCAGCTTAGGGACAGGAGGCCGCTACGAGCAGTACTTC
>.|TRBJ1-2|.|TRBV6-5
CASSYSRSRVYGYTF
TGTGCCAGCAGTTACTCGAGATCCAGGGTCTATGGCTACACCTTC
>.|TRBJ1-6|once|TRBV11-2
CASSTGTLTNSPLHF
TGTGCCAGCAGCACCGGGACTTTAACGAATTCACCCCTCCACTTT
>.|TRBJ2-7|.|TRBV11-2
CASSLAGARSYEQYF
TGTGCCAGCAGCTTAGCAGGGGCCCGGTCCTACGAGCAGTACTTC
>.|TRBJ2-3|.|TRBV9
CASSVEGGASTDTQYF
TGTGCCAGCAGCGTAGAAGGGGGGGCGAGCACAGATACGCAGTATTTT
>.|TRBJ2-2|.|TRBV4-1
CASSPIRQGNGELFF
TGCGCCAGCAGCCCTATAAGGCAGGGGAACGGGGAGCTGTTTTTT
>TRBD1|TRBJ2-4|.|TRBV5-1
CASSLGQGEGIQYF
TGCGCCAGCAGCTTAGGACAGGGAGAAGGCATTCAGTACTTC
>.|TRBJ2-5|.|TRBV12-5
CASGRLQGQRERWETQYF
TGTGCTAGTGGCCGATTACAGGGACAAAGGGAAAGATGGGAGACCCAGTACTTC
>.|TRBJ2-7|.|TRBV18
CASSPPSLSEQYF
TGTGCCAGCTCACCACCATCCCTAAGCGAGCAGTACTTC
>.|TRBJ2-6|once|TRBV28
CASREHSGANVLTF
TGTGCCAGCAGGGAGCACTCTGGGGCCAACGTCCTGACTTTC
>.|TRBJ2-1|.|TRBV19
CASSIKKRDTNNEQFF
TGTGCCAGTAGTATAAAGAAGCGGGACACCAACAATGAGCAGTTCTTC
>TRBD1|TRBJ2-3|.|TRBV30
CAWSVHTGGPDTQYF
TGTGCCTGGAGTGTCCACACAGGGGGCCCAGATACGCAGTATTTT
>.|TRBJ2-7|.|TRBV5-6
CASSFYGGRGEQYF
TGTGCCAGCAGCTTTTACGGGGGAAGGGGCGAGCAGTACTTC
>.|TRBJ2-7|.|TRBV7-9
CASSSNARGNYEQYF
TGTGCCAGCAGCTCCAATGCCAGGGGAAACTACGAGCAGTACTTC
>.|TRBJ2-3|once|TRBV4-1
CASSQKTSSSIDTQYF
TGCGCCAGCAGCCAAAAGACTAGTTCGTCCATAGATACGCAGTATTTT
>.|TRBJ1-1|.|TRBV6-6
CASTAVGGGTEAFF
TGTGCCAGCACCGCCGTGGGGGGAGGTACTGAAGCTTTCTTT
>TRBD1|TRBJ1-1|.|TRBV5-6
CASSGPPGQVAFGTEAFF
TGTGCCAGCAGCGGGCCTCCGGGACAGGTGGCCTTTGGCACTGAAGCTTTCTTT
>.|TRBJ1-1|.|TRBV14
CASSQEPLYREHQNTEAFF
TGTGCCAGCAGCCAAGAACCATTGTACAGGGAACATCAGAACACTGAAGCTTTCTTT
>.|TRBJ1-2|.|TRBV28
CASSSPRSSRVRGYTF
TGTGCCAGCAGTTCTCCCCGTAGCTCTCGGGTGAGGGGCTACACCTTC
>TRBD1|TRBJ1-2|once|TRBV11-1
CASSRTGTADYGYTF
TGTGCCAGCAGCAGAACCGGGACAGCAGACTATGGCTACACCTTC
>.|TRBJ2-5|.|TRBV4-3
CASSYGIQETQYF
TGCGCCAGCAGCTACGGGATCCAAGAGACCCAGTACTTC
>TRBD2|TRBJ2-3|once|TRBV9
CASSVGPSGGIDTQYF
TGTGCCAGCAGCGTAGGGCCTAGCGGGGGGATCGATACGCAGTATTTT
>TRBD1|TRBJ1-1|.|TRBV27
CASSQVPPGQGIMNTEAFF
TGTGCCAGCAGTCAGGTTCCCCCGGGACAGGGTATCATGAACACTGAAGCTTTCTTT
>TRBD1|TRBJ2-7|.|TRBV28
CASFKRGLREQYF
TGTGCCAGCTTCAAGAGGGGGCTCAGAGAGCAGTACTTC
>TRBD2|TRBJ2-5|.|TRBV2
CASTLGLAGGQETQYF
TGTGCCAGCACCCTGGGACTAGCGGGGGGCCAAGAGACCCAGTACTTC
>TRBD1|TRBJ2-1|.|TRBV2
CASILGQGAPNEQFF
TGTGCCAGCATCCTGGGACAGGGGGCGCCCAATGAGCAGTTCTTC
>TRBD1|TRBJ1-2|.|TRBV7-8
CASSSGGNGYTF
TGTGCCAGCAGTTCAGGGGGGAATGGCTACACCTTC
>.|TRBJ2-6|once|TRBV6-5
CASSFRRGPGANVLTF
TGTGCCAGCAGTTTTCGGCGGGGGCCTGGGGCCAACGTCCTGACTTTC
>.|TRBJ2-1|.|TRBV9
CASSPGNLNNEQFF
TGTGCCAGCAGCCCAGGGAATTTAAACAATGAGCAGTTCTTC
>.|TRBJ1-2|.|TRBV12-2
CASRRVGLYGYTF
TGTGCAAGTCGCCGCGTCGGACTCTATGGCTACACCTTC
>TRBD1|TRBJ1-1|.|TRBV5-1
CASSARDSRNTEAFF
TGCGCCAGCAGCGCCCGGGACAGCAGGAACACTGAAGCTTTCTTT
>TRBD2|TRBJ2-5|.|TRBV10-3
CASSGGHQETQYF
TGTGCCAGTAGCGGGGGGCACCAAGAGACCCAGTACTTC
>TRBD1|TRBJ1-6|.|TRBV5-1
CASSELSGTGGSPLHF
TGCGCCAGCAGCGAACTCTCCGGGACAGGGGGCTCACCCCTCCACTTT
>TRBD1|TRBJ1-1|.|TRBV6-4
CASSAQGFGTEAFF
TGTGCCAGCAGTGCACAGGGGTTCGGAACTGAAGCTTTCTTT
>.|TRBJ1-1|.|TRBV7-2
CASSLTGNTEAFF
TGTGCCAGCAGCCTTACAGGGAACACTGAAGCTTTCTTT
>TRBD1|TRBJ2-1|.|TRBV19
CASSRPGQGYNEQFF
TGTGCCAGTAGTAGACCGGGACAGGGGTACAATGAGCAGTTCTTC
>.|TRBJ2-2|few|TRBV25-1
CASTKSGISNTGELFF
TGTGCCAGCACCAAATCGGGAATATCGAACACCGGGGAGCTGTTTTTT
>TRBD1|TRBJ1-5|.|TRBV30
CAWSARTGEPQHF
TGTGCCTGGAGTGCCCGGACAGGAGAGCCCCAGCATTTT
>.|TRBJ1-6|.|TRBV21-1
CASSKTPGQGSSNSPLHF
TGTGCCAGCAGCAAAACCCCGGGACAGGGGTCGAGTAATTCACCCCTCCACTTT
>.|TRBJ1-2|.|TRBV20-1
CSALRSGYTF
TGCAGTGCTCTAAGAAGTGGCTACACCTTC
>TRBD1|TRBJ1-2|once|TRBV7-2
CASSLSTGGFRPLYGYTF
TGTGCCAGCAGCTTATCCACAGGGGGCTTCCGCCCGCTTTATGGCTACACCTTC
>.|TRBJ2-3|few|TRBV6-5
CASSYSEGGSTDTQYF
TGTGCCAGCAGTTACTCGGAGGGCGGGAGCACAGATACGCAGTATTTT
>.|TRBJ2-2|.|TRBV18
CASSFHGTGELFF
TGTGCCAGCTCATTTCACGGCACCGGGGAGCTGTTTTTT
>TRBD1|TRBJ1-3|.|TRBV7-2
CASSPRTGGNTIYF
TGTGCCAGCAGCCCCCGGACAGGGGGAAACACCATATATTTT
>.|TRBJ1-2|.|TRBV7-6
CASSYNRLGRVGGYTF
TGTGCCAGCAGCTACAACAGGCTTGGCAGGGTAGGTGGCTACACCTTC
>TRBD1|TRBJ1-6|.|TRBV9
CASSVDRGNSPLHF
TGTGCCAGCAGCGTAGACAGGGGAAATTCACCCCTCCACTTT
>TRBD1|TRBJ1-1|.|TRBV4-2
CASSQDRDRVTEAFF
TGTGCCAGCAGCCAAGACAGGGACAGGGTTACTGAAGCTTTCTTT
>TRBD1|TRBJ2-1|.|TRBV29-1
CSAMDRDDEQFF
TGCAGCGCCATGGACAGGGACGATGAGCAGTTCTTC
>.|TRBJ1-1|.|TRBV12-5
CASGPGTENTEAFF
TGTGCTAGTGGTCCGGGGACTGAGAACACTGAAGCTTTCTTT
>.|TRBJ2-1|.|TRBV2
CASSVLGPPLDEQFF
TGTGCCAGCAGCGTACTGGGGCCACCTTTGGATGAGCAGTTCTTC